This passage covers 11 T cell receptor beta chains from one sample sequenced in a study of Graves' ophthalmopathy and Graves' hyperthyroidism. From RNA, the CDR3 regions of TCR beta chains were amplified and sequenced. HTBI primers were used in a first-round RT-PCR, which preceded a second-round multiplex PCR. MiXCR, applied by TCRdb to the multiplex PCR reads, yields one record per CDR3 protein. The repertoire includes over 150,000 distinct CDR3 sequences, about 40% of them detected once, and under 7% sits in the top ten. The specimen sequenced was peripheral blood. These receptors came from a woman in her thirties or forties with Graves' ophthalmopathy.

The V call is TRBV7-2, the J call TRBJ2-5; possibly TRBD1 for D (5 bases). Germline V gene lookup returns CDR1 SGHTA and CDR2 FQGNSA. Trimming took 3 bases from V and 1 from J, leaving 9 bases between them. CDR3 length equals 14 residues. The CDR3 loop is CASSFGRAQETQYF. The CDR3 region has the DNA TGTGCCAGCAGCTTCGGCAGGGCCCAAGAGACCCAGTACTTC. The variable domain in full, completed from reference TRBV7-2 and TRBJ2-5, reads GAGVSQSPSNKVTEKGKDVELRCDPISGHTALYWYRQSLGQGLEFLIYFQGNSAPDKSGLPSDRFSAERTGGSVSTLTIQRTQQEDSAVYLCASSFGRAQETQYFGPGTRLLVL.

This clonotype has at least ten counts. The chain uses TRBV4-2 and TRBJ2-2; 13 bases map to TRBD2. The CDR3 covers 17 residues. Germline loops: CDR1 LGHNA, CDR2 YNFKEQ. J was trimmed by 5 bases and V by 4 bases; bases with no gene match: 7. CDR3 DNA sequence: TGTGCCAGCAGCCTCCACCGACTAGCGGGGGGAACCGGGGAGCTGTTTTTT. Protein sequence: CASSLHRLAGGTGELFF.

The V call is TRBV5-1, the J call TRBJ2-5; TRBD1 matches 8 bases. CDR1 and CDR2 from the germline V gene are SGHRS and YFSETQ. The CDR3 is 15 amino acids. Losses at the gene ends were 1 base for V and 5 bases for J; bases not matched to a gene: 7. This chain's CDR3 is CASSLTGGFGETQYF. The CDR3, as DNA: TGCGCCAGCAGCTTGACAGGGGGTTTCGGGGAGACCCAGTACTTC.

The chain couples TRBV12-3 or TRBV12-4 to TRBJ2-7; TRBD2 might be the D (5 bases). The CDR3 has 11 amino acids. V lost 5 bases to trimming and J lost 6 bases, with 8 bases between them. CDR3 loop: CASSGRGEQYF. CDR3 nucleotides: TGTGCCAGCAGTGGACGGGGCGAGCAGTACTTC.

The CDR3: CASRGLLWNTEAFF. CDR3 DNA: TGTGCCAGCAGGGGGTTGCTTTGGAACACTGAAGCTTTCTTT. The chain uses TRBV27 and TRBJ1-1; unclear D gene. Germline CDR1 MNHEY, CDR2 SMNVEV (reference sequence). The CDR3 has 14 residues. Trimming cost V 6 bases and J 1 base, with 12 bases left between them.

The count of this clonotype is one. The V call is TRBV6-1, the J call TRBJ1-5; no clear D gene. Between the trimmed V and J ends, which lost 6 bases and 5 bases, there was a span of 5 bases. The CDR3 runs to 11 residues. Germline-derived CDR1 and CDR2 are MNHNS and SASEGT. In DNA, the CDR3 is TGTGCCAGCAGGTTCGATCAGCCCCAGCATTTT. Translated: CASRFDQPQHF.

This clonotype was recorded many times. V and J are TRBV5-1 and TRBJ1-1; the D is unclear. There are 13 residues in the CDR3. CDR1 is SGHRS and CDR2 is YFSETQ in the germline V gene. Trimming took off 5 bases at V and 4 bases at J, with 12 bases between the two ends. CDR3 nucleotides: TGCGCCAGCAGTTTACTTTATAGCACTGAAGCTTTCTTT. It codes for CASSLLYSTEAFF.

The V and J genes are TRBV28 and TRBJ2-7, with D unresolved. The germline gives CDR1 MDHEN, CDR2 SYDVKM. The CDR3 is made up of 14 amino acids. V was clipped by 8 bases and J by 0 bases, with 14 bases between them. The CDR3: CASAGRRSSYEQYF. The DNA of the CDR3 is TGTGCCAGCGCCGGACGGAGATCCTCCTACGAGCAGTACTTC.

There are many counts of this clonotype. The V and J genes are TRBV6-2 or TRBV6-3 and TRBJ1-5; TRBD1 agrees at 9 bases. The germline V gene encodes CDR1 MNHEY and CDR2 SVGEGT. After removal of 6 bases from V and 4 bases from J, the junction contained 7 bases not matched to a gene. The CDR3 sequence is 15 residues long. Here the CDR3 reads CASSTGTGNNQPQHF. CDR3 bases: TGTGCCAGCAGCACCGGGACAGGGAATAATCAGCCCCAGCATTTT.

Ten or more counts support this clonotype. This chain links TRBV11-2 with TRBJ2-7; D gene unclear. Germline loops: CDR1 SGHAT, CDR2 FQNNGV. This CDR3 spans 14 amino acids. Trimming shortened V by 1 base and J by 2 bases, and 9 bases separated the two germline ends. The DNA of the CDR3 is TGTGCCAGCAGCTTAGGGATTTCGACCTACGAGCAGTACTTC. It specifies CASSLGISTYEQYF.

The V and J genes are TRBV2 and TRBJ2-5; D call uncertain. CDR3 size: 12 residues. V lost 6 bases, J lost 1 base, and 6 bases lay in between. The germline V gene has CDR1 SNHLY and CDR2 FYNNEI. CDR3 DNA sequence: TGTGCCAGCAGGATCAGCCAAGAGACCCAGTACTTC. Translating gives CASRISQETQYF.